This T cell receptor (beta chain) was captured by sequencing in a study of blood T cell repertoires in COVID-19. Study-wide context: In each case, the material was cDNA or gDNA derived from T cells, B-cell-depleted T cells, or PBMCs.

There are 14 residues in the CDR3. Germline trimming cut 5 bases from V and 5 bases from J; bases unmatched to any gene: 5. Per the germline V gene, CDR1 is ENHRY and CDR2 is SYGVKD. The repertoire was sequenced with immunoSEQ multiplex PCR; TCRdb's copy has only in-frame clones and lacks some. The sample includes more than 300,000 clones, 65% to 90% of them seen just once. A remark on this clone: At the DNA level, this CDR3 is encoded by other sequences in the same sample as well.

Participants came from about 24 US areas, aged roughly 18 to 95 years. This receptor was taken from a man aged 30-40 years who had recovered from COVID-19. Material: PBMCs or T cells enriched from blood (not recorded which). The chain is built from TRBV10-3 and TRBJ2-2; 7 nucleotides match TRBD2. The CDR3 is CAISRLAGTGELFF. The CDR3 DNA follows: TGTGCCATCAGTCGACTAGCCGGAACCGGGGAGCTGTTTTTT.